This TCR beta chain emerged from a study of shared clonotypes between healthy human individuals. Some clones are missing from TCRdb's copy, which holds only in-frame ones; the method was immunoSEQ multiplex PCR. The table lists 2.3 million or so clones, approximately 93% of them singletons. This CDR3 has 16 residues. The J segment lost 5 bases and the V segment lost 1 base, leaving 3 bases of the junction unmatched. Germline V CDR1 and CDR2: MNHEY, SVGAGI. This TCR was sampled from a young man in good health. Some clones in this sample may be carry-over from other donors' samples. Sequencing was carried out using naive CD4+ T cells from PBMCs. Sample subset: CD45RA+ positively selected. V usage is TRBV6-5 and J usage is TRBJ2-1; 12 bases match TRBD2. CDR3 DNA sequence: TGTGCCAGCAGTTACTTGGGGACTAGCGGGCACAATGAGCAGTTCTTC. Protein sequence: CASSYLGTSGHNEQFF.